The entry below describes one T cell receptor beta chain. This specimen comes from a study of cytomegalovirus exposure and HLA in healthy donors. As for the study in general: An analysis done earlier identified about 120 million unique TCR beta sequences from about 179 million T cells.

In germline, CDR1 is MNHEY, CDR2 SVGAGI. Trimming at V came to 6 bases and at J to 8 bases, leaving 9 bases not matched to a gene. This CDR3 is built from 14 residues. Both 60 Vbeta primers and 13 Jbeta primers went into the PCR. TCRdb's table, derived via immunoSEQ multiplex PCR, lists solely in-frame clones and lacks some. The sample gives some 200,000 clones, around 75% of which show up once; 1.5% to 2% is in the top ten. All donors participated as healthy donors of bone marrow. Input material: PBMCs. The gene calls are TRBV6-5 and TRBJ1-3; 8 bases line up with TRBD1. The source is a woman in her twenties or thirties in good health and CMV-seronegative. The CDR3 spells CASRKTGEGDTIYF. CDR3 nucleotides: TGTGCCAGCAGAAAGACAGGGGAAGGGGACACCATATATTTT.